The 18 T cell receptor beta chains given below trace back to one sample, sequenced in a study of identical twins. Via MiXCR, TCRdb re-called the 5' RACE reads, giving one row per CDR3 protein. The data contain hundreds of thousands of distinct CDR3 sequences, over 20% of them singletons. These same records also appear under a second study, on T cells expressing NK-cell markers.

Sequencing was done on a sample of PBMCs. The receptors originated from a woman aged 18-29 years in good health.

A few counts support this clonotype. The chain combines TRBV7-2 with TRBJ1-2; no clear D. V lost 2 bases and J 0 bases, leaving 10 bases between the germline ends. Germline V gene sequence: CDR1 SGHTA, CDR2 FQGNSA. The CDR3 length is 15 residues. CDR3 sequence (DNA): TGTGCCAGCAGCTTAACGGCAGAACCTAACTATGGCTACACCTTC. It translates to CASSLTAEPNYGYTF.

This clonotype occurred a few times. The genes are TRBV4-1 and TRBJ2-5, with TRBD2 identical over 11 bases. This CDR3 comprises 16 residues. The germline gives CDR1 MGHRA, CDR2 YSYEKL. The V gene end was trimmed by 8 bases and the J gene end by 5 bases; junction bases not matched to a gene: 13. This CDR3 reads CASATSGASFAETQYF. In DNA form, the CDR3 reads TGCGCCAGCGCGACTAGCGGGGCTTCATTCGCCGAGACCCAGTACTTC.

This clonotype was counted only a few times. The chain has TRBV12-3 or TRBV12-4 and TRBJ2-7, with no clear D. V was clipped by 6 bases and J by 0 bases, with 15 bases between them. CDR3 length equals 15 residues. The CDR3 nucleotides are TGTGCCAGCAGCCCCAGAAGACGCAACTCCTACGAGCAGTACTTC. The encoded protein is CASSPRRRNSYEQYF.

The J gene is TRBJ2-7, the V gene TRBV9; 7 bases agree with TRBD2. Germline CDR1 is SGDLS and CDR2 is YYNGEE. The J segment lost 3 bases and the V segment lost 0 bases, leaving 6 bases of the junction unmatched. CDR3 length: 15 amino acids. The CDR3 protein is CASSVGDYSGYEQYF. The CDR3 nucleotides are TGTGCCAGCAGCGTAGGGGACTATTCGGGCTACGAGCAGTACTTC.

This rearrangement joins TRBV7-9 to TRBJ1-4; D is perhaps TRBD1 (6 bases). V was cut by 5 bases and J by 8 bases, with 12 bases left in between. The CDR3 consists of 13 residues. The germline CDR1 and CDR2 sequences are SEHNR and FQNEAQ (reference sequence). The CDR3: CASSERTGEKLFF. For the CDR3, the DNA is TGTGCCAGCAGCGAACGAACAGGGGAAAAACTGTTTTTT.

The CDR3, as DNA: TGTGCCAGCAGCGTAGTGGCAGCCCCCTATGGCTACACCTTC. This codes for CASSVVAAPYGYTF. The chain is built from TRBV9 and TRBJ1-2; no clear D. This CDR3 has 14 residues. Trimming took 0 bases from V and 4 from J, leaving 10 bases between them. CDR1 is SGDLS, CDR2 YYNGEE, per germline.

The chain is built from TRBV7-9 and TRBJ1-2; 7 bases fit TRBD1. The V gene's germline CDR1 is SEHNR and CDR2 FQNEAQ (reference sequence). This CDR3 spans 15 amino acids. V lost 5 bases, J lost 4 bases, and 10 bases stayed unmatched. The CDR3 coding sequence is TGTGCCAGCAGCACCTGGACAGGAGCCTTCTATGGCTACACCTTC. As protein: CASSTWTGAFYGYTF.

This clonotype has ten or more counts. The chain couples TRBV6-5 to TRBJ1-3; D not resolved. Trimming pared 0 bases from V and 0 bases from J, leaving 6 bases between. CDR3 length: 15 residues. Germline V gives CDR1 MNHEY, CDR2 SVGAGI. In nucleotides, the CDR3 is TGTGCCAGCAGTTACTCGAGCAGCTCTGGAAACACCATATATTTT. Its translation is CASSYSSSSGNTIYF.

The chain employs TRBV4-3 and TRBJ2-2, with 11 nucleotides matching TRBD2. With V trimmed by 0 bases and J by 10 bases, 13 bases remained unmatched. From germline, CDR1 is LGHNA and CDR2 YSLEER. This CDR3 region has 18 residues. Here the CDR3 DNA reads TGCGCCAGCAGCCAAGATACGCGGCTAGCGGGAGGTGCCCCGGAGCTGTTTTTT. Translation: CASSQDTRLAGGAPELFF.

This clonotype has more than one count but fewer than ten. V is TRBV6-2 or TRBV6-3 and J is TRBJ2-1; D is perhaps TRBD2 (6 bases). CDR3 length: 11 amino acids. V lost 6 bases and J 10 bases, leaving 10 bases between the germline ends. The germline CDR1 and CDR2 sequences are MNHEY and SVGEGT. The chain's CDR3 is CASRGGGEQFF. Written as DNA, the CDR3 is TGTGCCAGCAGGGGGGGTGGCGAGCAGTTCTTC.

The chain uses TRBV7-9 and TRBJ1-1; no firm D call. CDR3 length: 14 amino acids. With 5 bases removed from V and 0 bases from J, the gap between germline ends came to 10 bases. Germline CDR1 reads SEHNR; CDR2 reads FQNEAQ (reference sequence). The CDR3 loop reads CASSTLTVNTEAFF. For the CDR3, the DNA is TGTGCCAGCAGCACCCTTACCGTGAACACTGAAGCTTTCTTT.

This clonotype showed up just a few times. This CDR3 reads CASSRSHKQPQHF. The CDR3 nucleotides are TGTGCCAGCAGCCGGAGTCACAAGCAGCCCCAGCATTTT. The chain recombines TRBV12-3 or TRBV12-4 with TRBJ1-5; D remains unclear. Between the trimmed V and J ends, which lost 6 bases and 7 bases, there was a span of 13 bases. The CDR3 loop spans 13 amino acids.

This clonotype was seen once. This chain connects TRBV9 to TRBJ1-1; tentative D call: TRBD1 (6 bases). Germline values: CDR1 SGDLS, CDR2 YYNGEE. Deletions cut 4 bases from V and 2 bases from J, with 12 bases between. The CDR3 contains 14 residues. The CDR3 sequence is CASSQSGTNTEAFF. In nucleotides, the CDR3 is TGTGCCAGCAGCCAGAGCGGGACAAACACTGAAGCTTTCTTT.

This clonotype was observed a few times. The CDR3 DNA reads TGTGCCAGCAGCTCGGACGGAGGCGAGCAGTACTTC. As protein: CASSSDGGEQYF. The chain combines TRBV9 with TRBJ2-7; tentative D call: TRBD2 (5 bases). Germline V gene sequence: CDR1 SGDLS, CDR2 YYNGEE. The CDR3 sequence is 12 residues long. V lost 4 bases to trimming and J lost 6 bases, with 11 bases between them.

This clonotype was observed once. A much larger clone lies a single base off, so this may be a read error. The chain is built from TRBV29-1 and TRBJ2-7, with TRBD1 identical over 7 bases. Looked up from germline, CDR1 is SQVTM and CDR2 is ANQGSEA. After removal of 3 bases from V and 3 bases from J, the junction contained 11 bases not matched to a gene. The CDR3 extends over 15 amino acids. The CDR3 region is CSVDGGQQGIYEQYF. In DNA form, the CDR3 reads TGCAGCGTTGATGGAGGTCAACAGGGGATCTACGAGCAGTACTTC.

As regards this clonotype: Its ends do not fully match the called genes, so a read error is possible. The gene calls are TRBV4-3 and TRBJ2-3; 13 bases are shared with TRBD2. This CDR3 comprises 15 residues. Germline V CDR1 and CDR2: LGHNA, YSLEER. The CDR3 DNA follows: TGCGCCTGCAGCCAAGGACTAGCGGGAGTTAATACGCAGTATTTT. Its translation is CACSQGLAGVNTQYF.

This clonotype was counted a few times. The J gene is TRBJ2-2, the V gene TRBV4-3, with 13 bases identical to TRBD2. There are 18 residues in the CDR3. Germline CDR1 LGHNA, CDR2 YSLEER. V lost 5 bases to trimming and J lost 6 bases; unmatched junction nucleotides: 12. The CDR3 here is CASSVRLAGGPSSGELFF. CDR3 DNA sequence: TGCGCCAGCAGCGTACGACTAGCGGGAGGCCCGAGTTCCGGGGAGCTGTTTTTT.

This clonotype was detected only a few times. The gene calls are TRBV10-3 and TRBJ2-1; D ambiguous. This CDR3 comprises 12 residues. V shed 2 bases and J shed 4 bases, with 3 bases lying between them. In germline, CDR1 is ENHRY, CDR2 SYGVKD. For the CDR3, the DNA is TGTGCCATCAGTGAGGTATACAATGAGCAGTTCTTC. It yields the protein CAISEVYNEQFF.